This TCR beta chain originates from a study of read filtering for tumor transcriptome and immune sequencing. The library was built from roughly 400 ng RNA with molecular barcoded adaptors for alpha/delta and beta/gamma chains. TCRdb independently ran MiXCR on the reads; one entry per CDR3 protein. The repertoire has 50,000 to 65,000 distinct CDR3 sequences, under 20% of them found once; the top ten carry over 12%. General study points: This fraction held mixed bone marrow immune cells after CD138-negative sorting.

There are 14 residues in the CDR3. The V end was cut by 6 bases, the J end by 2 bases, with 17 bases between. From germline, CDR1 is DFQATT and CDR2 SNEGSKA (reference sequence). In this sample, this clonotype turned up many times. What it binds is not known. The rearrangement joins TRBV20-1 to TRBJ2-7, with D maybe TRBD1 (6 bases). The TCR was taken from a donor aged 40 or older with multiple myeloma. Sequencing input: a population of CD138-negative cells sorted from bone marrow. This CDR3 is CSAPPRDKPYEQYF. The CDR3 bases are TGCAGTGCGCCTCCCCGGGACAAGCCCTACGAGCAGTACTTC.